Presented here are 3 T cell receptor beta chains from one specimen sequenced in a study of response to subunit inactivated influenza vaccine. TCRdb used MiXCR to reprocess the RT-PCR reads, holding one entry per CDR3 protein. The profile shows about 800,000 distinct CDR3 sequences, 21% of them singletons. The sample consisted of PBMCs from blood, taken 4 to 6 days after vaccination. The receptor set was obtained from a man aged 50-60 years who received an inactivated influenza vaccine.

The sample holds a few counts of this clonotype. This chain joins TRBV5-1 and TRBJ2-2; D remains unclear. This CDR3 region has 15 residues. The ends were cut back, 3 bases at V and 4 bases at J, with 13 bases in the middle. Per germline, CDR1 SGHRS and CDR2 YFSETQ. The CDR3 here is CASSWNTPSTGELFF. CDR3 coding DNA: TGCGCCAGCAGCTGGAACACCCCGAGCACCGGGGAGCTGTTTTTT.

This clonotype was seen more than once but under ten times. This chain joins TRBV30 and TRBJ2-7; no reliable D call. V shed 0 bases and J shed 1 base, with 7 bases lying between them. The CDR3 spans 13 residues. Germline CDR1 is GTSNPN and CDR2 is SVGIG (reference sequence). In nucleotides, the CDR3 is TGTGCCTGGAGTGTCGACAATTCCTACGAGCAGTACTTC. Encoded protein: CAWSVDNSYEQYF.

This clonotype was detected only a few times. The rearrangement links TRBV5-1 to TRBJ2-7; 7 nucleotides match TRBD1. Germline trimming cut 4 bases from V and 2 bases from J; bases unmatched to any gene: 9. There are 15 residues in the CDR3. Germline CDR1 is SGHRS and CDR2 is YFSETQ. CDR3 sequence: CASSPTGQLAYEQYF. In DNA form, the CDR3 reads TGCGCCAGCAGCCCGACGGGACAGCTCGCCTACGAGCAGTACTTC. Using reference TRBV5-1 and TRBJ2-7 for the parts outside the CDR3, the full variable domain is KAGVTQTPRYLIKTRGQQVTLSCSPISGHRSVSWYQQTPGQGLQFLFEYFSETQRNKGNFPGRFSGRQFSNSRSEMNVSTLELGDSALYLCASSPTGQLAYEQYFGPGTRLTVT.